The next 22 T cell receptor beta chains were all read from a single sample in a study of T cells in Graves' hyperthyroidism and ophthalmopathy. RNA transcripts served as the template for amplifying TCR beta CDR3 regions. The TCR CDR3 was amplified in a first-round RT-PCR using the HTBI primer set. One entry per CDR3 protein, called by TCRdb with MiXCR from the multiplex PCR reads. The data contain around 580,000 distinct CDR3 sequences, around 17% of them singletons. The material sequenced was blood. The receptors were sampled from a woman aged 18-35 years with Graves' hyperthyroidism.

This clonotype has ten or more counts. The chain has TRBV6-2 or TRBV6-3 and TRBJ2-7, with 7 bases aligning to TRBD1. The CDR3 has 14 amino acids. J lost 4 bases, V lost 5 bases, and 8 bases had no gene match. Germline CDR1 reads MNHEY; CDR2 reads SVGEGT. The CDR3 DNA reads as TGTGCCAGCAGTCGGCCGGGACAGAGTTACGAGCAGTACTTC. Its protein product is CASSRPGQSYEQYF.

This clonotype was seen more than once but under ten times. This chain connects TRBV6-1 to TRBJ2-3; 7 bases align to TRBD1. This CDR3 has 14 residues. J gave up 5 bases and V 8 bases, and 10 bases lay outside the gene matches. Germline CDR1 MNHNS, CDR2 SASEGT. The CDR3 spells CASHAGGIGDTQYF. DNA for the CDR3: TGTGCCAGCCATGCAGGGGGAATAGGAGATACGCAGTATTTT.

This chain connects TRBV2 to TRBJ2-2, with D possibly TRBD1 on 7 matching bases. This CDR3 is 17 amino acids long. The germline CDR1 and CDR2 sequences are SNHLY and FYNNEI. Deletions cut 4 bases from V and 5 bases from J, with 20 bases between. DNA for the CDR3: TGTGCCAGCAGTGTAGGAGTGCGCAGGGGGGATACCGGGGAGCTGTTTTTT. The encoded protein is CASSVGVRRGDTGELFF. Supplemented by reference TRBV2 and TRBJ2-2, the full variable domain reads EPEVTQTPSHQVTQMGQEVILRCVPISNHLYFYWYRQILGQKVEFLVSFYNNEISEKSEIFDDQFSVERPDGSNFTLKIRSTKLEDSAMYFCASSVGVRRGDTGELFFGEGSRLTVL.

A single count supports this clonotype. The gene calls are TRBV7-9 and TRBJ1-6; the match to TRBD1 covers 9 bases. Germline CDR1 and CDR2: SEHNR and FQNEAQ (reference sequence). The CDR3 length is 14 residues. V lost 5 bases, J lost 13 bases, and 9 bases stayed unmatched. The CDR3: CASSPLGQGSPLHF. CDR3 sequence (DNA): TGTGCCAGCAGCCCGCTGGGACAGGGCTCCCCCCTCCACTTT.

Remarks on this clonotype: A single base separates this from a much larger clone, so it may be a read error. The J gene is TRBJ1-5, the V gene TRBV5-6; D is perhaps TRBD1 (6 bases). Trimming removed 2 bases from V and 7 bases from J, with 13 bases in between. The germline V gene has CDR1 SGHDT and CDR2 YYEEEE. This CDR3 region has 14 residues. In DNA, the CDR3 is TGTGCCAGCAGCTTATTCGAGGGGGAGCAGCCCCAGCATTTT. Its protein product is CASSLFEGEQPQHF.

This clonotype has at least ten counts. The chain joins TRBV2 to TRBJ2-3; TRBD1 matches at 8 bases. The CDR3 contains 15 residues. V trimming: 2 bases; J trimming: 4 bases; junction bases outside the gene matches: 5. Germline lookup yields CDR1 SNHLY and CDR2 FYNNEI. The CDR3 nucleotides are TGTGCCAGCAGTGAAAGCAGGGGGCGTCCAGATACGCAGTATTTT. This encodes CASSESRGRPDTQYF.

This clonotype was picked up a small number of times. The chain joins TRBV19 to TRBJ2-2, with D perhaps matching TRBD1 (6 bases). CDR3 size: 13 residues. V was trimmed by 5 bases and J by 6 bases, leaving 10 bases between them. Germline lookup yields CDR1 LNHDA and CDR2 SQIVND (reference sequence). The CDR3 DNA follows: TGTGCCAGTAGTGTACAGGGCTCCGGGGAGCTGTTTTTT. Translated: CASSVQGSGELFF.

This clonotype showed up just a few times. V gene TRBV29-1 combines with J gene TRBJ1-2; no clear D gene. Trimming took off 7 bases at V and 5 bases at J, with 14 bases between the two ends. The CDR3 loop spans 12 amino acids. Germline V gene data show CDR1 as SQVTM and CDR2 as ANQGSEA. This CDR3 is CSASPAEYGYTF. CDR3 sequence (DNA): TGCAGCGCCTCCCCCGCCGAATATGGCTACACCTTC. Supplemented by reference TRBV29-1 and TRBJ1-2, the full variable domain reads SAVISQKPSRDICQRGTSLTIQCQVDSQVTMMFWYRQQPGQSLTLIATANQGSEATYESGFVIDKFPISRPNLTFSTLTVSNMSPEDSSIYLCSASPAEYGYTFGSGTRLTVV.

About this clonotype itself: A read error may be the cause here, since a much bigger clone is one base away. J is TRBJ1-5 and V is TRBV2, with D maybe TRBD1 (5 bases). With 7 bases removed from V and 6 bases from J, the gap between germline ends came to 10 bases. CDR3 length: 12 residues. Germline V lookup: CDR1 SNHLY, CDR2 FYNNEI. The CDR3, as DNA: TGTGCCAGCAAGGGACCCAGTCAGCCCCAGCATTTT. As protein: CASKGPSQPQHF. The whole variable domain, remainder taken from reference TRBV2 and TRBJ1-5, is EPEVTQTPSHQVTQMGQEVILRCVPISNHLYFYWYRQILGQKVEFLVSFYNNEISEKSEIFDDQFSVERPDGSNFTLKIRSTKLEDSAMYFCASKGPSQPQHFGDGTRLSIL.

The chain has TRBV20-1 and TRBJ1-5; D gene ambiguous. V was clipped by 3 bases and J by 1 base, with 16 bases between them. Germline lookup yields CDR1 DFQATT and CDR2 SNEGSKA (reference sequence). This CDR3 has 16 residues. In DNA, the CDR3 is TGCAGTGCTAGGGGCCTAGGAGGGATCAGCAATCAGCCCCAGCATTTT. Protein sequence: CSARGLGGISNQPQHF.

This clonotype was observed at least ten times. This chain connects TRBV2 to TRBJ1-5, with D unclear. The CDR3 has 12 residues. CDR1 SNHLY and CDR2 FYNNEI come from the germline V gene. V lost 0 bases, J lost 12 bases, and 9 bases lay in between. The CDR3 sequence is CASSEALGIQHF. CDR3 nucleotide sequence: TGTGCCAGCAGTGAAGCGCTCGGCATCCAGCATTTT. The full variable domain, its missing parts supplied by reference TRBV2 and TRBJ1-5, is EPEVTQTPSHQVTQMGQEVILRCVPISNHLYFYWYRQILGQKVEFLVSFYNNEISEKSEIFDDQFSVERPDGSNFTLKIRSTKLEDSAMYFCASSEALGIQHFGDGTRLSIL.

This clonotype was detected ten times or more. This chain uses TRBV7-9 with TRBJ1-6; D is undetermined. In germline, CDR1 is SEHNR, CDR2 FQNEAQ (reference sequence). The V and J ends lost 1 base and 1 base respectively, with 14 bases between them. The CDR3 is 18 amino acids. The CDR3 DNA sequence: TGTGCCAGCAGCTTAGATACAAGTTTCGGGTCCTATAATTCACCCCTCCACTTT. Its protein is CASSLDTSFGSYNSPLHF. Complete variable domain (other parts from reference TRBV7-9 and TRBJ1-6): DTGVSQNPRHKITKRGQNVTFRCDPISEHNRLYWYRQTLGQGPEFLTYFQNEAQLEKSRLLSDRFSAERPKGSFSTLEIQRTEQGDSAMYLCASSLDTSFGSYNSPLHFGNGTRLTVT.

This clonotype was counted at least ten times. This chain uses TRBV6-2 or TRBV6-3 with TRBJ2-3; D is unresolved. CDR1 is MNHEY, CDR2 SVGEGT, per germline. Trimming left V 2 bases short and J 2 bases short, with 8 bases between. The CDR3 is made up of 14 amino acids. The CDR3 protein is CASSYPRSTDTQYF. The CDR3 DNA sequence: TGTGCCAGCAGTTACCCCAGGTCCACAGATACGCAGTATTTT.

This clonotype was picked up many times. The chain combines TRBV11-2 with TRBJ2-7, with D unclear. Trimming pared 3 bases from V and 2 bases from J, leaving 8 bases between. The V gene's germline CDR1 is SGHAT and CDR2 FQNNGV. CDR3 size: 13 residues. CDR3 in amino acids: CASSFLQAYEQYF. The CDR3 nucleotides are TGTGCCAGCAGCTTCCTTCAGGCCTACGAGCAGTACTTC.

As regards this clonotype: A single base separates this from a much larger clone, so it may be a read error. The J gene is TRBJ2-5, the V gene TRBV4-1; D is perhaps TRBD2 (7 bases). Germline lookup yields CDR1 MGHRA and CDR2 YSYEKL. The CDR3 spans 17 residues. The CDR3 DNA reads TGCGCCAGCAGCCAAGATCGGGGGGCCTTCGACCAAGAGACCCAGTCCTTC. This codes for CASSQDRGAFDQETQSF.

This clonotype has more than one count but fewer than ten. This chain links TRBV5-1 with TRBJ1-2; TRBD1 matches 9 bases. The CDR3 runs 13 residues. V shed 2 bases, J shed 6 bases, and the junction held 2 bases outside the gene matches. CDR1 is SGHRS, CDR2 YFSETQ, per germline. In nucleotides, the CDR3 is TGCGCCAGCAGCTTTTGGACAGGGGATGGCTACACCTTC. This encodes CASSFWTGDGYTF. The variable domain in full, with the rest retrieved from reference TRBV5-1 and TRBJ1-2, is KAGVTQTPRYLIKTRGQQVTLSCSPISGHRSVSWYQQTPGQGLQFLFEYFSETQRNKGNFPGRFSGRQFSNSRSEMNVSTLELGDSALYLCASSFWTGDGYTFGSGTRLTVV.

The V gene is TRBV2, the J gene TRBJ2-7; 13 positions match TRBD2. The CDR3 consists of 15 residues. The junction had 5 bases not matched to a gene; V was cut back by 3 bases and J by 6 bases. Germline CDR1 and CDR2: SNHLY and FYNNEI. The CDR3 DNA is TGTGCCAGCAGTGAGACTAGCGGGAGGCCCCGCGAGCAGTACTTC. It is translated as CASSETSGRPREQYF.

Comment on this clonotype: A read error is possible here, since a much larger clone lies one base away. V gene TRBV10-2 combines with J gene TRBJ2-7; TRBD1 aligns across 7 bases. Looked up from germline, CDR1 is WSHSY and CDR2 is SAAADI. The CDR3 extends over 13 amino acids. The V segment lost 6 bases and the J segment 1 base; nucleotides outside the gene matches: 3. Here the CDR3 reads CASSQTGSYEQYF. CDR3 DNA sequence: TGCGCCAGCAGCCAGACAGGGTCCTACGAGCAGTACTTC.

There are many counts of this clonotype. The chain is built from TRBV6-2 or TRBV6-3 and TRBJ1-2; TRBD1 matches 7 bases. This CDR3 region has 14 residues. Germline CDR1 is MNHEY and CDR2 is SVGEGT. Unmatched junction bases numbered 3, after V lost 0 bases and J lost 5 bases. CDR3 DNA sequence: TGTGCCAGCAGTTACTCCGGGGACAGTTATGGCTACACCTTC. This gives the protein CASSYSGDSYGYTF.

About this clonotype itself: The DNA is left out, because the CDR3 cannot be placed on it with certainty; the CDR3 is given as TCRdb lists it. The V call is TRBV7-2, the J call TRBJ2-3; no DNA check was done on the table's D call, TRBD2. Germline V gene lookup returns CDR1 SGHTA and CDR2 FQGNSA. Termini included, the CDR3 measures 23 amino acids. CDR3: CASSFYICSVRFWTSGYTDTQYF.

The chain combines TRBV6-5 with TRBJ2-7; D uncertain. Trimming took 0 bases from V and 2 from J, leaving 11 bases between them. Germline V gene data show CDR1 as MNHEY and CDR2 as SVGAGI. CDR3 size: 15 residues. The CDR3 bases are TGTGCCAGCAGTTACTCGACGGTTACAACCTACGAGCAGTACTTC. It translates to CASSYSTVTTYEQYF.

This clonotype occurred many times. The V and J genes are TRBV7-2 and TRBJ2-4, with no clear D. Per germline, CDR1 SGHTA and CDR2 FQGNSA. V dropped 5 bases and J dropped 2 bases, with 10 bases sitting between them. The CDR3 runs to 14 residues. For the CDR3, the DNA is TGTGCCAGCAGCCTACCCTGGACCAAAAACATTCAGTACTTC. This translates into CASSLPWTKNIQYF.